A selection of T cell receptor beta chains follows, all from one sample in a study of blood T cell repertoires in COVID-19. The repertoire was sequenced with immunoSEQ multiplex PCR; TCRdb's copy has only in-frame clones and lacks some. The sample includes just over 60,000 clones, 70% to 80% of them seen just once. The sequenced sample was peripheral blood. All receptors derive from a man in his sixties with acute or convalescent COVID-19. CDR3s leave out the opening cysteine and the closing phenylalanine or tryptophan.

TRBV5-1	TRBJ1-3	ASSFGGEFGNTIY
TRBV5-6	TRBJ2-2	ASSLNYGAGELF
TRBV27	TRBJ2-3	ASAMTGATTDTQY
TRBV7-2	TRBJ2-7	ASSRDSSYEQY
TRBV7-2	TRBJ1-4	ASREDRGRLSELF
TRBV6-5	TRBJ2-3	ATAVRGTQY
TRBV27	TRBJ1-2	ASSLEGTGANYGYT
TRBV5-4	TRBJ1-4	ASGGVGEKLF
TRBV23-1	TRBJ2-7	ASSHSYEQY
TRBV10-3	TRBJ2-7	AISLGGYEQY
TRBV5-1	TRBJ2-7	ASSPGFKGAIYEQY
TRBV28	TRBJ2-2	ASSSWTSGRTGELF
TRBV7-2	TRBJ2-7	ASSPSGPGSYEQY
TRBV7-9	TRBJ1-5	ASRQTKDRQSQPQH
TRBV19	TRBJ2-4	ASKGLAGGRGKNIQY
TRBV2	TRBJ2-3	ASSGTYTQY
TRBV28	TRBJ1-2	ASTTPGGYGYT
TRBV7-2	TRBJ1-2	ASSLGGQLYGYT
TRBV28	TRBJ1-1	ASSLLGPGVTEAF
TRBV6-5	TRBJ2-7	ASRSLGDTSYEQY
TRBV9	TRBJ1-6	ASSMGANSPLH
TRBV28	TRBJ2-2	ASSPIGIPLALF
TRBV2	TRBJ2-7	ASSADRPHEQY
TRBV19	TRBJ1-5	ASSIDRSAQPQH
TRBV5-6	TRBJ1-2	ASVGAGRLFFYGYT
TRBV23-1	TRBJ1-5	ASSHPDIDQPQH
TRBV27	TRBJ2-5	ASSLRTGSRKTQY